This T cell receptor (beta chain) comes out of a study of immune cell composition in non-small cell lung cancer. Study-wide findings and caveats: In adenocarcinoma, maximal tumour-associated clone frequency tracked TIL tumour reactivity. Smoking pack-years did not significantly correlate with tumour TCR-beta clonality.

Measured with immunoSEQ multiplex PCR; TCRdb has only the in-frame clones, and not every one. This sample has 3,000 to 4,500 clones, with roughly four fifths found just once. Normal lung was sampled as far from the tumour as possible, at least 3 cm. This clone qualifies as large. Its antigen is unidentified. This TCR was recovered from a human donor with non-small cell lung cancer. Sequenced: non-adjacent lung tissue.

This chain's CDR3 is CASSQDPQGGSNEQFF. CDR3 coding DNA: TGTGCCAGCAGCCAAGATCCCCAGGGGGGTTCCAATGAGCAGTTCTTC. V and J are TRBV4-2 and TRBJ2-1, with TRBD1 as a possible D gene (7 bases). In germline, CDR1 is LGHNA, CDR2 YNFKEQ. Trimming removed 0 bases from V and 6 bases from J, with 15 bases in between. The CDR3 is made up of 16 amino acids.